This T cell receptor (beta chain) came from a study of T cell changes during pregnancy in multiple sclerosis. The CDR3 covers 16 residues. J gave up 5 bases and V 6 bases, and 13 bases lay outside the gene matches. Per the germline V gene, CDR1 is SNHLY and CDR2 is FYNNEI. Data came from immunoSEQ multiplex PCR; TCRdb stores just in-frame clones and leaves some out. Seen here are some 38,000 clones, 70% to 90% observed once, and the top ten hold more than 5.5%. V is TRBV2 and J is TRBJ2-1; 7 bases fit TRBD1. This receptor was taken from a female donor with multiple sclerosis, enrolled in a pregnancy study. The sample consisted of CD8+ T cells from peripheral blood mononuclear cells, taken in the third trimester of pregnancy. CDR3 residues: CASSYLKGQRNNEQFF. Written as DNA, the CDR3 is TGTGCCAGCAGCTACTTAAAGGGACAGCGAAACAATGAGCAGTTCTTC.